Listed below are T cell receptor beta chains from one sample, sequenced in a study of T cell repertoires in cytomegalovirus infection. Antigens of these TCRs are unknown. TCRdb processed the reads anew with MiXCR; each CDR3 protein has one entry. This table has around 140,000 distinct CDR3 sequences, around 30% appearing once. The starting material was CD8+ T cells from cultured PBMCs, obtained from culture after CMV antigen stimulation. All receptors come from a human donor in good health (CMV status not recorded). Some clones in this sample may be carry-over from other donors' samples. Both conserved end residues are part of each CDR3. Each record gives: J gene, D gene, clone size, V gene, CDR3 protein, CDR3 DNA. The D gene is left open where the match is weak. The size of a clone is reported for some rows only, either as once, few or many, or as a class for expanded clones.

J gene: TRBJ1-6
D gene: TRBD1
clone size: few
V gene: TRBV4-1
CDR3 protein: CASSRTDRGSALHF
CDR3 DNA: TGCGCCAGCAGCCGAACGGACAGGGGTTCAGCCCTCCACTTT

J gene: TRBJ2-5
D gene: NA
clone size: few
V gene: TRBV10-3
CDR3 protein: CAISETQDLQETQYF
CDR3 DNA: TGTGCCATCAGTGAGACACAGGACCTACAAGAGACCCAGTACTTC

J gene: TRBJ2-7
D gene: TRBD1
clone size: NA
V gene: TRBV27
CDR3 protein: CASSLRGQGTREQYF
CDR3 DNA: TGTGCCAGCAGTTTACGAGGACAGGGAACGAGGGAGCAGTACTTC

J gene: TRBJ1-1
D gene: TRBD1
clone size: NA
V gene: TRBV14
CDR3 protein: CASSQWGQGAAEAFF
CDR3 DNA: TGTGCCAGCAGCCAATGGGGGCAGGGGGCCGCTGAAGCTTTCTTT

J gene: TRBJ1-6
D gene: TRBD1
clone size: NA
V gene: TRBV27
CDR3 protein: CASSHGTVLHF
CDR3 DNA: TGTGCCAGCAGTCACGGGACAGTCCTCCACTTT

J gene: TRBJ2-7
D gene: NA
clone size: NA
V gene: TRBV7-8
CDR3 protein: CASRASSYEQYF
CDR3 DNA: TGTGCCAGCAGGGCTAGCTCCTACGAGCAGTACTTC

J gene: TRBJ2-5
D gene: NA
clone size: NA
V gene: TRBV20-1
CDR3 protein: CSASSTSWEETQYF
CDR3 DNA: TGCAGTGCTAGTAGCACTAGCTGGGAAGAGACCCAGTACTTC

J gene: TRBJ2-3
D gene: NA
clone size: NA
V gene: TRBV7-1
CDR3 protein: CASSSLEVAAGDTQYF
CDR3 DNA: TGTGCCAGCAGCTCTCTGGAGGTAGCGGCGGGGGATACGCAGTATTTT

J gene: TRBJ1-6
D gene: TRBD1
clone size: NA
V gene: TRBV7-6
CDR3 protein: CASSVGTGPPAPLHF
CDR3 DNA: TGTGCCAGCAGCGTAGGGACAGGCCCTCCTGCACCCCTCCACTTT

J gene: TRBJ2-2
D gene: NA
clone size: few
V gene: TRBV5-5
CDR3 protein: CASSETENTGELFF
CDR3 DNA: TGTGCCAGCAGCGAAACCGAGAACACCGGGGAGCTGTTTTTT

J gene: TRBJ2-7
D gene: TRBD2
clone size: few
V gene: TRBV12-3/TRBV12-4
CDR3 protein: CASSLGSGGAYEQYF
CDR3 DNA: TGTGCCAGCAGTTTAGGTAGCGGGGGTGCCTACGAGCAGTACTTC

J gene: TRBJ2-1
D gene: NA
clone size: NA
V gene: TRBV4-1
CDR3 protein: CASSPWDGSDEQFF
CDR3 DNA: TGCGCCAGCAGCCCTTGGGACGGAAGCGATGAGCAGTTCTTC

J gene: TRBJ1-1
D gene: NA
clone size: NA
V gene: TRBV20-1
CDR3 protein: CSARQGSLNTEAFF
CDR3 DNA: TGCAGTGCTAGGCAGGGCAGTCTGAACACTGAAGCTTTCTTT

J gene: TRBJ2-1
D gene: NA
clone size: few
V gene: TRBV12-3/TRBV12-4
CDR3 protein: CASSPQEGRNEQFF
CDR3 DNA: TGTGCCAGCAGTCCCCAAGAGGGTCGCAATGAGCAGTTCTTC

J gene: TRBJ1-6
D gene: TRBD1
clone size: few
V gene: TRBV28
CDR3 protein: CASRSGTAESSYNSPLHF
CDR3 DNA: TGTGCCAGCAGATCCGGGACAGCAGAAAGCTCCTATAATTCACCCCTCCACTTT

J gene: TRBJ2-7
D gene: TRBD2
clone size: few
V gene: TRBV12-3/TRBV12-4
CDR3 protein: CASKGLAGDFEQYF
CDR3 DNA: TGTGCCAGCAAGGGACTAGCGGGGGATTTCGAGCAGTACTTC

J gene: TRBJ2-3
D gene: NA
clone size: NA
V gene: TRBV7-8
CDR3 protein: CASSLAGPRDTQYF
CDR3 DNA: TGTGCCAGCAGCTTAGCGGGGCCTCGAGATACGCAGTATTTT

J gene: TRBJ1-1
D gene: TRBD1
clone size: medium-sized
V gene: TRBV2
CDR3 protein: CASSGGTGNTEAFF
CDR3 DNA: TGTGCCAGCAGTGGCGGGACAGGGAACACTGAAGCTTTCTTT

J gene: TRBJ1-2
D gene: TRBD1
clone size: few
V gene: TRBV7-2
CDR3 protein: CASSMTGVRYGYTF
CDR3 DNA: TGTGCCAGCAGCATGACAGGGGTGAGGTATGGCTACACCTTC